Each of the 25 T cell receptor beta chains below was sequenced from the same sample in a study of blood T cells in healthy people across ages. With a J-beta primer mix and a sample-barcoded 5' primer, a second PCR ran about 6 to 11 cycles. TCRdb analysed the 5' RACE reads with MiXCR anew, one entry per CDR3 protein. The sample holds approximately 880,000 distinct CDR3 sequences, about 48% seen once. Sequenced sample: blood. These TCRs come from a man in his thirties or forties in good health.

This clonotype occurred a few times. V is TRBV20-1 and J is TRBJ2-1, with D unclear. The V gene's germline CDR1 is DFQATT and CDR2 SNEGSKA (reference sequence). The CDR3 contains 9 residues. The CDR3: CSPKDEQFF. CDR3 bases: TGCAGCCCTAAGGATGAGCAGTTCTTC.

The chain joins TRBV10-3 to TRBJ2-2, with 7 bases aligning to TRBD1. After removal of 7 bases from V and 2 bases from J, the junction contained 10 bases not matched to a gene. Germline V gene sequence: CDR1 ENHRY, CDR2 SYGVKD. The CDR3 contains 16 residues. CDR3 loop: CAITGRDSENTGELFF. The CDR3 region has the DNA TGTGCCATCACCGGTCGGGACAGTGAAAACACCGGGGAGCTGTTTTTT.

The CDR3 is CASSYSRLAEIYEQYF. Here the CDR3 DNA reads TGTGCCAGCAGTTACTCCAGACTAGCGGAGATCTACGAGCAGTACTTC. The gene calls are TRBV6-5 and TRBJ2-7; 9 bases map to TRBD2. The J segment lost 3 bases and the V segment lost 0 bases, leaving 6 bases of the junction unmatched. CDR1 is MNHEY and CDR2 is SVGAGI in the germline V gene. The CDR3 length is 16 residues.

For this clonotype: The junction and the germline gene differ at one end; a read error may be behind it. The J gene is TRBJ1-5, the V gene TRBV12-3 or TRBV12-4, with D unclear. The CDR3 loop spans 15 amino acids. The CDR3: CASSFGGGSDQPQHF. CDR3 DNA sequence: TGTGCCAGCAGTTTTGGAGGTGGTAGCGATCAGCCCCAGCATTTT.

Note on this clonotype: An end of the junction does not agree with germline; a read error may underlie this. The chain employs TRBV7-2 and TRBJ2-3; 16 positions agree with TRBD2. CDR1 is SGHTA, CDR2 FQGNSA, per germline. The CDR3 covers 19 residues. The CDR3 loop is CASSLRVGTSGGATGTQYF. The CDR3 DNA is TGTGCCAGCAGCCTACGGGTTGGGACTAGCGGGGGGGCAACAGGTACGCAGTATTTT.

This chain's CDR3 is CASSYNTLNEQYF. The CDR3, as DNA: TGTGCCAGCAGCTACAACACCCTCAACGAGCAGTACTTC. The chain employs TRBV7-2 and TRBJ2-5; no clear D gene. The J call may be wrong; the DNA end is better matched by TRBJ2-7. This CDR3 has 13 residues. Germline CDR1 is SGHTA and CDR2 is FQGNSA.

This clonotype has just a few counts. The chain is built from TRBV5-1 and TRBJ2-7; 10 nucleotides align to TRBD2. J gave up 5 bases and V 1 base, and 3 bases lay outside the gene matches. This CDR3 has 14 amino acids. Germline lookup yields CDR1 SGHRS and CDR2 YFSETQ. DNA for the CDR3: TGCGCCAGCAGCTTGCTCGGACTAGCGGACGAGCAGTACTTC. This sequence encodes CASSLLGLADEQYF. Complete variable domain (other parts from reference TRBV5-1 and TRBJ2-7): KAGVTQTPRYLIKTRGQQVTLSCSPISGHRSVSWYQQTPGQGLQFLFEYFSETQRNKGNFPGRFSGRQFSNSRSEMNVSTLELGDSALYLCASSLLGLADEQYFGPGTRLTVT.

The chain couples TRBV7-2 to TRBJ2-5; 13 bases are shared with TRBD2. Germline CDR1 and CDR2: SGHTA and FQGNSA. This CDR3 comprises 16 residues. V trimming: 0 bases; J trimming: 4 bases; junction bases outside the gene matches: 2. The CDR3 DNA follows: TGTGCCAGCAGCTTAGCACTAGCGGGGGGGCTAGAGACCCAGTACTTC. Its translation is CASSLALAGGLETQYF.

The chain links TRBV6-1 to TRBJ1-2; D gene uncertain. This CDR3 region has 16 residues. Germline loops: CDR1 MNHNS, CDR2 SASEGT. The germline V and J ends were trimmed by 2 bases and 4 bases, with 17 bases remaining between them. CDR3 DNA: TGTGCCAGCAGTGAAATAAGCCAGACCCCGATCTATGGCTACACCTTC. This sequence encodes CASSEISQTPIYGYTF.

This sequence joins TRBV29-1 and TRBJ1-2, with TRBD1 matching over 8 bases. Germline-derived CDR1 and CDR2 are SQVTM and ANQGSEA. V gave up 1 base and J gave up 6 bases; unmatched junction bases: 4. The CDR3 is made up of 13 amino acids. The CDR3 region is CSVEGQGANGYTF. The CDR3 DNA sequence: TGCAGCGTTGAAGGGCAGGGGGCAAATGGCTACACCTTC.

A few counts support this clonotype. This chain joins TRBV2 and TRBJ1-1; D call uncertain. Germline lookup yields CDR1 SNHLY and CDR2 FYNNEI. Trimming removed 6 bases at V and 1 base at J, with 12 bases between. There are 14 residues in the CDR3. The CDR3 DNA reads TGTGCCAGCAGGGGAGACGGTGGGAACACTGAAGCTTTCTTT. It specifies CASRGDGGNTEAFF.

This clonotype appeared a few times. This sequence joins TRBV2 and TRBJ2-3; D unresolved. Germline loops: CDR1 SNHLY, CDR2 FYNNEI. The ends were cut back, 2 bases at V and 4 bases at J, with 10 bases in the middle. The length of the CDR3 is 14 residues. The CDR3 region is CASSEKTPSDTQYF. The CDR3 coding sequence is TGTGCCAGCAGTGAAAAGACCCCGTCAGATACGCAGTATTTT.

This chain joins TRBV28 and TRBJ1-5, with 8 nucleotides matching TRBD1. The germline V gene encodes CDR1 MDHEN and CDR2 SYDVKM. V trimming: 3 bases; J trimming: 5 bases; junction bases outside the gene matches: 6. The CDR3 extends over 15 amino acids. The CDR3 loop is CASSLGAGGYQPQHF. CDR3 DNA: TGTGCCAGCAGTTTGGGGGCAGGGGGCTATCAGCCCCAGCATTTT. The full variable domain, completed using reference TRBV28 and TRBJ1-5, is DVKVTQSSRYLVKRTGEKVFLECVQDMDHENMFWYRQDPGLGLRLIYFSYDVKMKEKGDIPEGYSVSREKKERFSLILESASTNQTSMYLCASSLGAGGYQPQHFGDGTRLSIL.

J is TRBJ2-6 and V is TRBV4-3; D possibly uses TRBD1 or TRBD2 (7 bases each). The CDR3 extends over 18 amino acids. V dropped 0 bases and J dropped 2 bases, with 14 bases sitting between them. Looked up from germline, CDR1 is LGHNA and CDR2 is YSLEER. The CDR3 DNA reads TGCGCCAGCAGCCAAGACAGCAGGGGGGGAACTGGGGCCAACGTCCTGACTTTC. Amino acid sequence: CASSQDSRGGTGANVLTF.

In this sample, this clonotype turned up a few times. The genes are TRBV2 and TRBJ2-1; D may be TRBD1 (6 bases). This CDR3 is 15 amino acids long. Germline V lookup: CDR1 SNHLY, CDR2 FYNNEI. Trimming took off 10 bases at V and 8 bases at J, with 24 bases between the two ends. The CDR3: CATIFQGSVLDEQFF. For the CDR3, the DNA is TGTGCCACCATATTCCAGGGGTCGGTTTTGGATGAGCAGTTCTTC.

The rearrangement joins TRBV9 to TRBJ2-3; D unclear. This CDR3 has 15 residues. V dropped 4 bases and J dropped 5 bases, with 17 bases sitting between them. Per the germline V gene, CDR1 is SGDLS and CDR2 is YYNGEE. CDR3 protein: CASSLSLQPQDTQYF. The CDR3 bases are TGTGCCAGCAGCCTCAGCTTGCAACCACAAGATACGCAGTATTTT.

The chain recombines TRBV5-1 with TRBJ2-1; D is unclear. From germline, CDR1 is SGHRS and CDR2 YFSETQ. Trimming shortened V by 0 bases and J by 7 bases, and 17 bases separated the two germline ends. The CDR3 has 16 residues. CDR3: CASSLVSGLMGNEQFF. The CDR3 coding sequence is TGCGCCAGCAGCTTGGTGTCTGGGCTAATGGGAAATGAGCAGTTCTTC.

This clonotype has a handful of counts. The chain uses TRBV20-1 and TRBJ2-3; TRBD1 matches at 8 bases. The CDR3 is made up of 12 amino acids. CDR1 DFQATT and CDR2 SNEGSKA come from the germline V gene (reference sequence). The V gene end was trimmed by 7 bases and the J gene end by 8 bases; junction bases not matched to a gene: 8. The CDR3 here is CSVVGDRPTQYF. The CDR3 coding sequence is TGCAGTGTGGTAGGGGACAGGCCTACGCAGTATTTT.

The V call is TRBV28, the J call TRBJ2-5, with D possibly being TRBD2 (5 bases). The tail of the sequence fits TRBJ2-7 better, so the J call may be wrong. Germline-derived CDR1 and CDR2 are MDHEN and SYDVKM. The CDR3 runs 15 residues. CDR3 amino acids: CASSPEGLEINEQYF. As DNA, the CDR3 is TGTGCCAGCAGCCCAGAGGGCTTGGAGATCAACGAGCAGTACTTC.

The chain combines TRBV4-2 with TRBJ1-4; D is unclear. The CDR3 length is 15 residues. The V gene's germline CDR1 is LGHNA and CDR2 YNFKEQ. The V gene lost 1 base and the J gene lost 2 bases, with 8 bases spanning the gap. CDR3 DNA sequence: TGTGCCAGCAGCCAAGGTCGCGGGACTAATGAAAAACTGTTTTTT. Translated: CASSQGRGTNEKLFF.

This clonotype has just a few counts. This chain joins TRBV7-9 and TRBJ2-3; no definite D call. Trimming left V 2 bases short and J 5 bases short, with 8 bases between. The length of the CDR3 is 13 residues. Per the germline V gene, CDR1 is SEHNR and CDR2 is FQNEAQ (reference sequence). The CDR3: CASSLTEKDTQYF. CDR3 bases: TGTGCCAGCAGCTTAACTGAGAAAGATACGCAGTATTTT.

There are a few counts of this clonotype. The V gene is TRBV7-2, the J gene TRBJ2-1; D may correspond to TRBD1 or TRBD2 (5 bases each). Trimming took 6 bases from V and 4 from J, leaving 13 bases between them. CDR3 length equals 14 residues. Germline CDR1 SGHTA, CDR2 FQGNSA. In nucleotides, the CDR3 is TGTGCCAGCAGACCCGGGACGGTATACAATGAGCAGTTCTTC. It specifies CASRPGTVYNEQFF. Complete variable domain (other parts from reference TRBV7-2 and TRBJ2-1): GAGVSQSPSNKVTEKGKDVELRCDPISGHTALYWYRQSLGQGLEFLIYFQGNSAPDKSGLPSDRFSAERTGGSVSTLTIQRTQQEDSAVYLCASRPGTVYNEQFFGPGTRLTVL.

Written as DNA, the CDR3 is TGCAGTGCTAGAGATAACAGTCAAAGCTACACCTTC. Its translation: CSARDNSQSYTF. The chain links TRBV20-1 to TRBJ1-2; D is unclear. V was shortened by 0 bases and J by 9 bases, with 11 bases between the two germline ends. Germline-derived CDR1 and CDR2 are DFQATT and SNEGSKA (reference sequence). The CDR3 has 12 residues.

The chain carries TRBV11-2 and TRBJ2-2, with D hard to call. This CDR3 is built from 16 residues. Between the trimmed V and J ends, which lost 0 bases and 3 bases, there was a span of 11 bases. Germline CDR1 is SGHAT and CDR2 is FQNNGV. The CDR3 sequence: CASSLDFWADTGELFF. CDR3 bases: TGTGCCAGCAGCTTAGATTTTTGGGCGGACACCGGGGAGCTGTTTTTT.

The V and J genes are TRBV29-1 and TRBJ2-7; D remains ambiguous. The CDR3 is made up of 11 amino acids. V dropped 7 bases and J dropped 3 bases, with 10 bases sitting between them. Per the germline V gene, CDR1 is SQVTM and CDR2 is ANQGSEA. The CDR3 protein is CSGGRGYEQYF. The CDR3 bases are TGCAGCGGCGGACGTGGCTACGAGCAGTACTTC.